Shown below are 23 T cell receptor beta chains from a single sample sequenced in a study of blood T cell repertoires in COVID-19 (TCRdb year 2020). Library method: the immunoSEQ multiplex PCR assay. The table was pulled from immuneACCESS by TCRdb, which kept in-frame rearrangements only. Such tables lose some clones; where checked, under half of the loss comes from unresolved V genes, and the rest has no known cause. In all, the sample holds some 50,000 clones, and roughly 83% of those were seen once. The ten largest clones represent about 15% of the sample. Material for sequencing was peripheral blood. All receptors come from a human donor in a cohort sampled during active COVID-19.

The V gene is TRBV19, the J gene TRBJ2-7; maybe TRBD1 (6 bases). V lost 3 bases and J 0 bases, leaving 9 bases between the germline ends. Looked up from germline, CDR1 is LNHDA and CDR2 is SQIVND (reference sequence). The CDR3 contains 14 residues. CDR3 region: CASSITGSSYEQYF. CDR3 DNA: TGTGCCAGTAGTATTACAGGGAGCTCCTACGAGCAGTACTTC.

The chain couples TRBV5-4 to TRBJ2-5; no reliable D call. V lost 1 base and J lost 4, with 8 bases in between. This CDR3 is 13 amino acids long. Germline CDR1 is SGHNT and CDR2 is YYREEE (reference sequence). CDR3 coding DNA: TGTGCCAGCAGCTTGCTCCCCCCAGAGACCCAGTACTTC. Translating gives CASSLLPPETQYF. Drawing the rest from reference TRBV5-4 and TRBJ2-5, the complete variable domain is ETGVTQSPTHLIKTRGQQVTLRCSSQSGHNTVSWYQQALGQGPQFIFQYYREEENGRGNFPPRFSGLQFPNYSSELNVNALELDDSALYLCASSLLPPETQYFGPGTRLLVL.

The CDR3 reads CASLAGGKQTQYF. The DNA for the CDR3 is TGTGCCAGCCTAGCGGGAGGGAAACAGACCCAGTACTTC. The chain carries TRBV2 and TRBJ2-5; 12 bases align to TRBD2. The CDR3 runs to 13 residues. Germline CDR1 SNHLY, CDR2 FYNNEI. Trimming cost V 8 bases and J 6 bases; bases outside gene matches: 4. Full variable domain (missing parts from reference TRBV2 and TRBJ2-5): EPEVTQTPSHQVTQMGQEVILRCVPISNHLYFYWYRQILGQKVEFLVSFYNNEISEKSEIFDDQFSVERPDGSNFTLKIRSTKLEDSAMYFCASLAGGKQTQYFGPGTRLLVL.

The rearrangement uses TRBV30 and TRBJ1-4, with D unresolved. Per germline, CDR1 GTSNPN and CDR2 SVGIG (reference sequence). The CDR3 is 16 amino acids. With 0 bases removed from V and 2 bases from J, the gap between germline ends came to 13 bases. CDR3 protein: CAWSVRGIRTNEKLFF. The CDR3 DNA is TGTGCCTGGAGTGTAAGAGGGATTAGGACTAATGAAAAACTGTTTTTT.

The chain carries TRBV4-2 and TRBJ1-1; D is undetermined. Germline V CDR1 and CDR2: LGHNA, YNFKEQ. Trimming cost V 2 bases and J 4 bases, with 11 bases left between them. This CDR3 contains 14 residues. In DNA, the CDR3 is TGTGCCAGCAGCCAATCAATCTCGGGCACTGAAGCTTTCTTT. This sequence encodes CASSQSISGTEAFF.

This clone was seen only a few times. The genes are TRBV11-2 and TRBJ2-3, with D perhaps TRBD1 (5 bases). The CDR3 loop spans 14 amino acids. The germline V gene encodes CDR1 SGHAT and CDR2 FQNNGV. V dropped 6 bases and J dropped 4 bases, with 14 bases sitting between them. In DNA, the CDR3 is TGTGCCAGCAGGGGGCTAGTGGGGCCAGATACGCAGTATTTT. This sequence encodes CASRGLVGPDTQYF.

V is TRBV30 and J is TRBJ1-1; weak D call: TRBD1 (5 bases). Trimming left V 5 bases short and J 1 base short, with 11 bases between. The germline gives CDR1 GTSNPN, CDR2 SVGIG (reference sequence). CDR3 length equals 13 residues. CDR3 sequence (DNA): TGTGCCTGGTCAGGGTCGGCGAACACTGAAGCTTTCTTT. Translating it yields CAWSGSANTEAFF.

The CDR3 protein is CASTDRTNTGELFF. The DNA of the CDR3 is TGCGCCAGCACGGACAGGACCAACACCGGGGAGCTGTTTTTT. The V call is TRBV5-1, the J call TRBJ2-2; 7 nucleotides line up with TRBD1. The CDR3 totals 14 residues. Trimming at V came to 6 bases and at J to 2 bases, leaving 4 bases not matched to a gene. Germline V gives CDR1 SGHRS, CDR2 YFSETQ.

This clone showed up just a few times. This chain joins TRBV7-9 and TRBJ1-2; TRBD1 aligns across 9 bases. CDR1 and CDR2 (germline): SEHNR, FQNEAQ (reference sequence). The V segment lost 6 bases and the J segment 7 bases; nucleotides outside the gene matches: 12. This CDR3 has 15 amino acids. CDR3 nucleotide sequence: TGTGCCAGCAGAGTAGAGTGGGGACAGGGCCCTGGCTACACCTTC. Translation: CASRVEWGQGPGYTF.

V and J are TRBV7-8 and TRBJ2-7; 9 bases match TRBD2. This CDR3 contains 14 residues. Germline-derived CDR1 and CDR2 are SGHVS and FQNEAQ. J lost 7 bases, V lost 5 bases, and 9 bases had no gene match. The chain's CDR3 is CASSAFTAGGEQYF. For the CDR3, the DNA is TGTGCCAGCAGCGCGTTTACAGCGGGAGGTGAGCAGTACTTC.

V gene TRBV5-1 combines with J gene TRBJ1-4, with a possible D match to TRBD1 (6 bases). Trimming left V 4 bases short and J 4 bases short, with 11 bases between. Germline values: CDR1 SGHRS, CDR2 YFSETQ. The CDR3 is made up of 14 amino acids. Here the CDR3 DNA reads TGCGCCAGCAGCGCGGACAGCCATAATGAAAAACTGTTTTTT. Residues: CASSADSHNEKLFF.

In this sample, this clone turned up a few times. CDR3 sequence: CASSPQQGFSLYEQYF. The CDR3 region has the DNA TGTGCCAGCAGTCCACAACAGGGGTTCTCTCTCTACGAGCAGTACTTC. The V gene is TRBV27, the J gene TRBJ2-7; 7 positions match TRBD1. The V gene end was trimmed by 5 bases and the J gene end by 3 bases; junction bases not matched to a gene: 13. The CDR3 is 16 residues long. Germline V gene sequence: CDR1 MNHEY, CDR2 SMNVEV (reference sequence).

The CDR3 loop reads CASSLAQGDYEQYF. The DNA for the CDR3 is TGCGCCAGCAGCTTGGCTCAGGGGGATTACGAGCAGTACTTC. V usage is TRBV5-1 and J usage is TRBJ2-7, with 7 bases matching TRBD1. The germline gives CDR1 SGHRS, CDR2 YFSETQ. The CDR3 length is 14 residues. Trimming cost V 0 bases and J 4 bases; bases outside gene matches: 4.

In this sample, this clone turned up once. This sequence joins TRBV5-1 and TRBJ2-1, with a possible D match to TRBD2 (6 bases). The V gene's germline CDR1 is SGHRS and CDR2 YFSETQ. The germline V and J ends were trimmed by 4 bases and 3 bases, with 14 bases remaining between them. CDR3 size: 15 residues. CDR3 amino acids: CASSRGDSGYNEQFF. CDR3 nucleotides: TGCGCCAGCAGCCGGGGTGATAGCGGCTACAATGAGCAGTTCTTC.

The V call is TRBV6-1, the J call TRBJ1-5, with TRBD1 matching 9 bases. CDR1 is MNHNS and CDR2 is SASEGT in the germline V gene. This CDR3 contains 15 residues. J lost 4 bases, V lost 1 base, and 2 bases had no gene match. CDR3 DNA sequence: TGTGCCAGCAGTGAAGGGGACAGGGTAAATCAGCCCCAGCATTTT. It yields the protein CASSEGDRVNQPQHF.

This clone was recorded only once. The chain links TRBV4-1 to TRBJ1-2, with TRBD1 matching over 9 bases. V was pared by 5 bases and J by 4 bases, with 8 bases of the junction left unmatched. The CDR3 has 15 residues. Germline V gene data show CDR1 as MGHRA and CDR2 as YSYEKL. In DNA form, the CDR3 reads TGCGCCAGCAGCTCCTCCCCGACAGGGGGCTATGGCTACACCTTC. Its translation is CASSSSPTGGYGYTF.

The V and J genes are TRBV29-1 and TRBJ1-2, with a tentative D call TRBD1 (5 bases). Germline CDR1 reads SQVTM; CDR2 reads ANQGSEA. Trimming removed 3 bases at V and 2 bases at J, with 10 bases between. The CDR3 has 13 residues. Here the CDR3 reads CSVDSDINYGYTF. DNA of the CDR3: TGCAGCGTTGACTCGGACATAAACTATGGCTACACCTTC.

This chain links TRBV29-1 with TRBJ2-7, with 7 bases identical to TRBD1. The CDR3 is made up of 13 amino acids. V was pared by 7 bases and J by 7 bases, with 13 bases of the junction left unmatched. Germline CDR1 and CDR2: SQVTM and ANQGSEA. CDR3 protein: CSALNRQGGEQYF. For the CDR3, the DNA is TGCAGCGCTCTAAATCGACAGGGTGGGGAGCAGTACTTC.

This clone was found once. The chain carries TRBV6-5 and TRBJ1-2, with D possibly TRBD1 on 5 matching bases. The CDR3 length is 15 residues. V lost 3 bases, J lost 1 base, and 12 bases lay in between. Germline loops: CDR1 MNHEY, CDR2 SVGAGI. In nucleotides, the CDR3 is TGTGCCAGCAGTTATGCGGGGAGGGGTAACTATGGCTACACCTTC. This translates into CASSYAGRGNYGYTF.

The CDR3 is CASSPGSGARNNYGYTF. The DNA for the CDR3 is TGTGCCAGCTCACCAGGGTCAGGGGCCCGGAATAACTATGGCTACACCTTC. This chain uses TRBV18 with TRBJ1-2, with a tentative D call TRBD1 (6 bases). Deletions cut 2 bases from V and 1 base from J, with 17 bases between. This CDR3 comprises 17 residues. The germline V gene has CDR1 KGHSH and CDR2 LQKENI.

The rearrangement links TRBV28 to TRBJ2-7, with 9 bases that match TRBD2. Looked up from germline, CDR1 is MDHEN and CDR2 is SYDVKM. The CDR3 runs 15 residues. Unmatched junction bases numbered 10, after V lost 5 bases and J lost 5 bases. The DNA for the CDR3 is TGTGCCAGCAGTGAAGTTAGCGGGAGCAAAAACGAGCAGTACTTC. Translated, it gives CASSEVSGSKNEQYF.

V and J are TRBV3-1 (or the pseudogene TRBV3-2) and TRBJ2-3, with 9 bases lining up with TRBD2. With V trimmed by 1 base and J by 5 bases, 7 bases remained unmatched. The CDR3 is 16 amino acids. Germline CDR1 LGHDT, CDR2 YNNKEL (reference sequence). The CDR3 region has the DNA TGTGCCAGCAGCCAAGCATCGAGCGGGGGGTTAGATACGCAGTATTTT. Translating it yields CASSQASSGGLDTQYF.

The V gene is TRBV7-3, the J gene TRBJ1-2; 8 bases match TRBD1. The CDR3 totals 14 residues. V lost 5 bases and J lost 2; bases outside the gene matches: 4. Germline V CDR1 and CDR2: SGHTA, FQGTGA. CDR3 region: CASSPGGRNYGYTF. The CDR3 DNA reads TGTGCCAGCAGCCCAGGGGGCAGGAACTATGGCTACACCTTC.